The 20 T cell receptor beta chains in this list originate from one sample, sequenced in a study of shared T cell receptors in the human thymus. Using immunoSEQ multiplex PCR, the repertoire was profiled, and TCRdb retains in-frame clones only, with some absent. The sample holds fewer than 700,000 clones, 88% seen once. These records were also assigned to another study, of human thymus T cells.

The sequenced sample consisted of thymocytes. The receptors derive from a boy under three years old with a congenital heart defect.

The chain has TRBV18 and TRBJ2-2, with 8 nucleotides matching TRBD2. The CDR3 sequence is 16 residues long. In germline, CDR1 is KGHSH, CDR2 LQKENI. With 3 bases clipped from V and 4 bases from J, the junction kept 7 bases outside the gene matches. The CDR3: CASSPAGGPGTGELFF. In DNA form, the CDR3 reads TGTGCCAGCTCACCGGCGGGAGGTCCCGGCACCGGGGAGCTGTTTTTT.

This clone occurred a few times. The V and J genes are TRBV6-5 and TRBJ2-3; tentative D call: TRBD2 (5 bases). Trimming stripped 0 bases from V and 5 bases from J, with 15 bases between. The CDR3 extends over 16 amino acids. Germline V gene lookup returns CDR1 MNHEY and CDR2 SVGAGI. The CDR3 spells CASSYSRLASKDTQYF. The CDR3 DNA follows: TGTGCCAGCAGTTACTCGAGGCTAGCTTCGAAAGATACGCAGTATTTT.

In its sample, this clone was seen once. This sequence joins TRBV28 and TRBJ1-5; D possibly corresponds to TRBD1 (6 bases). This CDR3 has 19 amino acids. The germline V and J ends were trimmed by 5 bases and 2 bases, with 25 bases remaining between them. CDR1 and CDR2 from the germline V gene are MDHEN and SYDVKM. CDR3 coding DNA: TGTGCCAGCAGTCTTTCGCCTACCGTTGGACAGCAGGGCAATCAGCCCCAGCATTTT. Encoded protein: CASSLSPTVGQQGNQPQHF.

CDR3 protein: CASSFTGISNQPQHF. The CDR3 DNA is TGTGCCAGCAGCTTTACAGGGATTAGCAATCAGCCCCAGCATTTT. The J gene is TRBJ1-5, the V gene TRBV9; TRBD1 is a possible D gene (6 bases). CDR1 SGDLS and CDR2 YYNGEE come from the germline V gene. CDR3 length equals 15 residues. V lost 4 bases, J lost 0 bases, and 11 bases lay in between.

The V call is TRBV28, the J call TRBJ2-1; 8 nucleotides agree with TRBD2. CDR3 length: 14 residues. Germline values: CDR1 MDHEN, CDR2 SYDVKM. The V gene end was trimmed by 7 bases and the J gene end by 7 bases; junction bases not matched to a gene: 9. The CDR3 bases are TGTGCCAGCACAAACGGGAGGGCCGATAATGAGCAGTTCTTC. Translating it yields CASTNGRADNEQFF.

The rearrangement joins TRBV29-1 to TRBJ2-6; TRBD2 is a possible D gene (6 bases). V lost 7 bases to trimming and J lost 4 bases, with 8 bases between them. Looked up from germline, CDR1 is SQVTM and CDR2 is ANQGSEA. The CDR3 contains 12 residues. The CDR3 sequence is CSAGGGANVLTF. The CDR3, as DNA: TGCAGCGCCGGAGGGGGGGCCAACGTCCTGACTTTC. Full variable domain (outside the CDR3, taken from reference TRBV29-1 and TRBJ2-6): SAVISQKPSRDICQRGTSLTIQCQVDSQVTMMFWYRQQPGQSLTLIATANQGSEATYESGFVIDKFPISRPNLTFSTLTVSNMSPEDSSIYLCSAGGGANVLTFGAGSRLTVL.

This chain links TRBV11-1 with TRBJ1-3; maybe TRBD1 (6 bases). Germline assignment: CDR1 SGHAT and CDR2 FQDESV (reference sequence). CDR3 length equals 15 residues. Between the trimmed V and J ends, which lost 4 bases and 0 bases, there was a span of 10 bases. DNA for the CDR3: TGTGCCAGCAGCTCGTCCAGGGGCTCTGGAAACACCATATATTTT. Translation gives CASSSSRGSGNTIYF.

The V call is TRBV10-3, the J call TRBJ2-2; 10 nucleotides match TRBD2. The J segment lost 4 bases and the V segment lost 5 bases, leaving 7 bases of the junction unmatched. The germline V gene encodes CDR1 ENHRY and CDR2 SYGVKD. CDR3 length equals 16 residues. This CDR3 is CAISFRTSGTTGELFF. In DNA, the CDR3 is TGTGCCATCAGTTTTCGGACTAGCGGTACCACCGGGGAGCTGTTTTTT.

This rearrangement joins TRBV27 to TRBJ2-7, with D perhaps matching TRBD2 (5 bases). Trimming stripped 5 bases from V and 0 bases from J, with 14 bases between. CDR1 MNHEY and CDR2 SMNVEV come from the germline V gene (reference sequence). The CDR3 sequence is 15 residues long. CDR3 in DNA: TGTGCCAGCAGTCCGAGACTACTGAGCTCCTACGAGCAGTACTTC. Protein product: CASSPRLLSSYEQYF.

The genes are TRBV11-2 and TRBJ2-7; 8 nucleotides align to TRBD2. Trimming cost V 6 bases and J 2 bases; bases outside gene matches: 15. Germline V gene sequence: CDR1 SGHAT, CDR2 FQNNGV. CDR3 size: 17 residues. CDR3 protein: CASSHLRGGVGTYEQYF. For the CDR3, the DNA is TGTGCCAGCAGTCACCTACGGGGGGGAGTCGGGACCTACGAGCAGTACTTC.

V is TRBV27 and J is TRBJ1-4; 7 positions match TRBD1. J lost 0 bases, V lost 2 bases, and 9 bases had no gene match. Germline V gene data show CDR1 as MNHEY and CDR2 as SMNVEV (reference sequence). The CDR3 runs to 18 residues. Here the CDR3 DNA reads TGTGCCAGCAGTTTACACCCGGACAGGCCAACAACTAATGAAAAACTGTTTTTT. Translation: CASSLHPDRPTTNEKLFF.

This clone was detected once. The chain uses TRBV11-3 and TRBJ2-4; TRBD2 is a possible D gene (5 bases). The CDR3 totals 14 residues. Germline V CDR1 and CDR2: SGHNT, YENEEA. V gave up 5 bases and J gave up 8 bases, with 16 bases separating them. CDR3 coding DNA: TGTGCCAGCAGCCTAGGGAGTCGCCCCCACATTCAGTACTTC. Translating gives CASSLGSRPHIQYF.

This clone has a handful of counts. The CDR3 reads CASSPLRTGPSSGNTIYF. CDR3 nucleotides: TGCGCCAGCAGCCCCCTAAGGACAGGGCCGAGCTCTGGAAACACCATATATTTT. This chain links TRBV4-1 with TRBJ1-3, with 8 bases aligning to TRBD1. This CDR3 has 18 amino acids. The V segment lost 4 bases and the J segment 0 bases; nucleotides outside the gene matches: 11. Looked up from germline, CDR1 is MGHRA and CDR2 is YSYEKL.

The chain employs TRBV28 and TRBJ1-5; maybe TRBD1 (5 bases). V was cut by 6 bases and J by 0 bases, with 12 bases left in between. In germline, CDR1 is MDHEN, CDR2 SYDVKM. This CDR3 has 15 amino acids. The CDR3 coding sequence is TGTGCCAGCAGCAAAACAGGATATAGCAATCAGCCCCAGCATTTT. Amino acid sequence: CASSKTGYSNQPQHF.

This rearrangement joins TRBV29-1 to TRBJ2-4; D gene unclear. There are 12 residues in the CDR3. Looked up from germline, CDR1 is SQVTM and CDR2 is ANQGSEA. Trimming left V 1 base short and J 7 bases short, with 8 bases between. CDR3 loop: CSVEAEINIQYF. The CDR3, as DNA: TGCAGCGTTGAAGCCGAGATCAACATTCAGTACTTC.

V gene TRBV12-5 combines with J gene TRBJ2-2; 10 bases agree with TRBD1. Germline lookup yields CDR1 LGHNT and CDR2 FRNRAP. CDR3 length equals 19 residues. With V trimmed by 3 bases and J by 8 bases, 18 bases remained unmatched. CDR3 sequence: CASGFPQYPRDRGRGELFF. The CDR3 coding sequence is TGTGCTAGTGGTTTCCCGCAATACCCACGGGACAGGGGTAGGGGGGAGCTGTTTTTT.

The CDR3 is CASGFHTPQGRYGYTF. CDR3 bases: TGTGCTAGTGGTTTTCATACCCCCCAGGGCCGGTATGGCTACACCTTC. The V gene is TRBV12-5, the J gene TRBJ1-2; D is perhaps TRBD1 (5 bases). There are 16 residues in the CDR3. Germline CDR1 LGHNT, CDR2 FRNRAP. The germline V and J ends were trimmed by 3 bases and 5 bases, with 19 bases remaining between them.

This chain links TRBV28 with TRBJ2-3; TRBD2 is a possible D gene (5 bases). CDR3 length: 17 residues. CDR1 and CDR2 (germline): MDHEN, SYDVKM. Trimming took off 0 bases at V and 2 bases at J, with 15 bases between the two ends. This CDR3 reads CASSLCLEAPFTDTQYF. CDR3 bases: TGTGCCAGCAGTTTATGCCTGGAGGCCCCCTTCACAGATACGCAGTATTTT.

This clone was seen a handful of times. The V call is TRBV5-5, the J call TRBJ1-2, with a tentative D call TRBD1 (6 bases). Trimming took 1 base from V and 0 from J, leaving 16 bases between them. The CDR3 contains 17 residues. CDR1 is SGHKS, CDR2 YYEKEE, per germline (reference sequence). The CDR3 reads CASSLRGGSGPNYGYTF. The CDR3 coding sequence is TGTGCCAGCAGCTTGCGAGGGGGATCAGGACCTAACTATGGCTACACCTTC.

V is TRBV6-1 and J is TRBJ2-1; TRBD2 might be the D (5 bases). Germline lookup yields CDR1 MNHNS and CDR2 SASEGT. The germline V and J ends were trimmed by 4 bases and 4 bases, with 29 bases remaining between them. CDR3 size: 20 residues. Here the CDR3 reads CASSAVHGSRLRPLYNEQFF. The CDR3 DNA reads TGTGCCAGCAGTGCGGTCCATGGGTCGAGACTAAGACCCTTATACAATGAGCAGTTCTTC.